This TCR beta chain was identified in a study of blood T cell repertoires in COVID-19. The overall study: Samples representing acute and convalescent COVID-19 were sourced from the United States, Italy and Spain. The analysed material was cDNA or gDNA that came from T cells, B-cell-depleted T cells, or PBMCs.

In the original analysis: The assay estimated nucleated cells by amplifying reference gene primers. Clones were read by immunoSEQ multiplex PCR, and TCRdb kept only the in-frame ones, dropping some. D and trimming come from the DNA, and the V and J calls and clone size come from that table. The sample consists of a few hundred thousand clones, 70% to 90% of them appearing once. The CDR3 is 12 residues long. Looked up from germline, CDR1 is SGHTA and CDR2 is FQGNSA. V lost 2 bases and J 7 bases, leaving 6 bases between the germline ends. This TCR came from a woman aged 18-29 years who had recovered from COVID-19. The V and J genes are TRBV7-2 and TRBJ2-1; unclear D gene. The specimen was peripheral blood. CDR3 bases: TGTGCCAGCAGCTTATCTCGTAATGAGCAGTTCTTC. Amino acid sequence: CASSLSRNEQFF.